This T cell receptor (beta chain) was sequenced during a study of T cell clonality in common variable immunodeficiency. Study outcomes and limitations: Fewer TCRbeta clones were shared among CVID subjects than controls. Reportedly, TCR beta sequences from common variable immunodeficiency showed fewer deletions and N-nucleotide insertions. Compared with healthy controls, CVID subjects showed increased TCRbeta clonality, mostly in about a third.

This clone was picked up many times. Antigen unknown. The CDR3 goes on 3 residues after the read ends, and that part is filled in from the germline J gene. Both groups were predominantly of Caucasian heritage. Some clones are missing from TCRdb's copy, which holds only in-frame ones; the method was immunoSEQ multiplex PCR. This sample includes about 35,000 clones with no singletons; its ten biggest clones take up around 2.6%. This CDR3 has 16 amino acids. Unmatched junction bases numbered 6, after V lost 0 bases and J lost 4 bases. Germline V gene sequence: CDR1 DFQATT, CDR2 SNEGSKA (reference sequence).

This clonotype was obtained from a person aged 18 to 70 in good health. The sample consisted of peripheral blood mononuclear cells. The chain carries TRBV20-1 and TRBJ2-7, with TRBD2 matching 13 bases. The CDR3 bases that were read are TGCAGTGCTAGAGATCAGGGACTAGCGGGGATTTACGAG. Translating it yields CSARDQGLAGIYE. The whole CDR3 is CSARDQGLAGIYEQYF.